Each of the 23 T cell receptor beta chains below was sequenced from the same sample in a study of T cell responses to AZD1222 COVID-19 vaccine. Sequencing used immunoSEQ multiplex PCR; TCRdb keeps in-frame clones, though not all of them. Here the sample spans around 160,000 clones, under 95% being singletons. The input for sequencing was peripheral blood, taken 28 days after the second AZD1222 dose. These receptor sequences come from an adult who received the AZD1222 COVID-19 vaccine.

The rearrangement uses TRBV7-3 and TRBJ1-1, with 8 bases identical to TRBD1. The ends lost 5 bases at V and 0 bases at J; junction bases unmatched: 8. Per germline, CDR1 SGHTA and CDR2 FQGTGA. This CDR3 region has 16 residues. The CDR3 DNA reads as TGTGCCAGCAGCCAAGGGACAGGTTCGGTGAACACTGAAGCTTTCTTT. Amino acids: CASSQGTGSVNTEAFF.

The chain couples TRBV27 to TRBJ2-7; D call uncertain. Germline V gene lookup returns CDR1 MNHEY and CDR2 SMNVEV (reference sequence). The V gene lost 8 bases and the J gene lost 2 bases, with 13 bases spanning the gap. The CDR3 has 13 residues. CDR3 in DNA: TGTGCCAGCGGCCCCAGGCTCCCCTACGAGCAGTACTTC. It yields the protein CASGPRLPYEQYF.

V usage is TRBV4-2 and J usage is TRBJ1-3; 9 bases match TRBD1. The CDR3 totals 16 residues. After removal of 3 bases from V and 2 bases from J, the junction contained 5 bases not matched to a gene. From germline, CDR1 is LGHNA and CDR2 YNFKEQ. CDR3 loop: CASSQRQGVTGNTIYF. In DNA, the CDR3 is TGTGCCAGCAGCCAGCGACAGGGGGTGACTGGAAACACCATATATTTT.

This clone appeared a single time. This chain joins TRBV27 and TRBJ2-4; D ambiguous. CDR1 and CDR2 from the germline V gene are MNHEY and SMNVEV (reference sequence). The CDR3 has 11 amino acids. V was shortened by 7 bases and J by 6 bases, with 7 bases between the two germline ends. CDR3 region: CASTSGNIQYF. The CDR3 nucleotides are TGTGCCAGCACCTCGGGAAACATTCAGTACTTC.

This clone was recorded once. This CDR3 reads CASGPSSGGSYNEQFF. The DNA of the CDR3 is TGTGCTAGTGGTCCTTCTAGCGGGGGGTCCTACAATGAGCAGTTCTTC. This chain joins TRBV12-5 and TRBJ2-1; TRBD2 agrees at 11 bases. Per the germline V gene, CDR1 is LGHNT and CDR2 is FRNRAP. This CDR3 spans 16 amino acids. Losses at the gene ends were 5 bases for V and 1 base for J; bases not matched to a gene: 4.

This clone has a single count. J is TRBJ1-4 and V is TRBV30; D remains ambiguous. Trimming shortened V by 2 bases and J by 7 bases, and 11 bases separated the two germline ends. From germline, CDR1 is GTSNPN and CDR2 SVGIG (reference sequence). The CDR3 consists of 13 residues. This CDR3 is CAWSRRAGEKLFF. The CDR3 DNA reads TGTGCCTGGAGTCGCCGGGCCGGTGAAAAACTGTTTTTT.

The chain has TRBV7-9 and TRBJ2-3; no firm D call. Per the germline V gene, CDR1 is SEHNR and CDR2 is FQNEAQ (reference sequence). The germline V and J ends were trimmed by 3 bases and 3 bases, with 7 bases remaining between them. There are 13 residues in the CDR3. The CDR3 region has the DNA TGTGCCAGCAGCTTCGTCGCGACAGATACGCAGTATTTT. This sequence encodes CASSFVATDTQYF.

The V call is TRBV15, the J call TRBJ2-1; TRBD2 might be the D (6 bases). The CDR3 covers 16 residues. Trimming cost V 5 bases and J 0 bases, with 14 bases left between them. CDR1 is LNHNV, CDR2 YYDKDF, per germline (reference sequence). CDR3 region: CATSPRAGSSYNEQFF. The CDR3 DNA is TGTGCCACCAGCCCCAGAGCCGGGAGCTCCTACAATGAGCAGTTCTTC.

The CDR3 loop is CASSLRGFNYGYTF. The CDR3 nucleotides are TGTGCCAGCAGCTTAAGGGGATTTAACTATGGCTACACCTTC. The chain combines TRBV13 with TRBJ1-2; D is possibly TRBD1 (5 bases). V dropped 2 bases and J dropped 1 base, with 8 bases sitting between them. This CDR3 is built from 14 residues. From germline, CDR1 is PRHDT and CDR2 FYEKMQ (reference sequence).

To note about this clone: Given the absence of the conserved phenylalanine or tryptophan at the CDR3 end, a read error is likely. The DNA is left out, because the CDR3 cannot be placed on it with certainty; the CDR3 is given as TCRdb lists it. The chain recombines TRBV28 with TRBJ2-7; the table's TRBD1 call for D was not verified on the DNA. From its first to its last residue, the CDR3 has 12 amino acids. Germline lookup yields CDR1 MDHEN and CDR2 SYDVKM. The CDR3 region is CASSSPGTGLLN.

The chain joins TRBV28 to TRBJ1-1; a possible D gene is TRBD1 (5 bases). The germline V gene has CDR1 MDHEN and CDR2 SYDVKM. This CDR3 has 13 amino acids. Trimming took off 10 bases at V and 0 bases at J, with 12 bases between the two ends. CDR3 sequence: CATGTGMNTEAFF. The CDR3 coding sequence is TGTGCCACCGGGACGGGAATGAACACTGAAGCTTTCTTT.

Written as DNA, the CDR3 is TGTGCCAGCAGCGCTTCGTTCAGGTCAGACTATGGCTACACCTTC. Amino acids: CASSASFRSDYGYTF. This rearrangement joins TRBV7-2 to TRBJ1-2; D ambiguous. Trimming removed 5 bases from V and 3 bases from J, with 16 bases in between. Per germline, CDR1 SGHTA and CDR2 FQGNSA. There are 15 residues in the CDR3. The variable domain in full, completed from reference TRBV7-2 and TRBJ1-2, reads GAGVSQSPSNKVTEKGKDVELRCDPISGHTALYWYRQSLGQGLEFLIYFQGNSAPDKSGLPSDRFSAERTGGSVSTLTIQRTQQEDSAVYLCASSASFRSDYGYTFGSGTRLTVV.

The CDR3 nucleotides read TGTGCCAGCAGTTTAAGGGGTGAGCAGTTCTTC. Translating gives CASSLRGEQFF. V gene TRBV27 combines with J gene TRBJ2-1; tentative D call: TRBD1 (5 bases). Trimming took off 2 bases at V and 9 bases at J, with 5 bases between the two ends. CDR3 length: 11 residues. CDR1 MNHEY and CDR2 SMNVEV come from the germline V gene (reference sequence).

The V gene is TRBV19, the J gene TRBJ1-2; 11 bases map to TRBD1. Germline assignment: CDR1 LNHDA and CDR2 SQIVND (reference sequence). This CDR3 spans 13 amino acids. J was trimmed by 7 bases and V by 9 bases; bases with no gene match: 7. This chain's CDR3 is CASWDRGYSGYTF. As DNA, the CDR3 is TGTGCCAGCTGGGACAGGGGGTATAGTGGCTACACCTTC.

The gene calls are TRBV4-3 and TRBJ2-2; D ambiguous. The CDR3 length is 14 residues. The germline V and J ends were trimmed by 5 bases and 4 bases, with 11 bases remaining between them. Germline CDR1 LGHNA, CDR2 YSLEER. The CDR3 region is CASSATFTTGELFF. The DNA for the CDR3 is TGCGCCAGCAGCGCAACATTTACCACCGGGGAGCTGTTTTTT.

The sample holds one count of this clone. This rearrangement joins TRBV2 to TRBJ2-7; TRBD2 agrees at 9 bases. The CDR3 runs 16 residues. Germline CDR1 reads SNHLY; CDR2 reads FYNNEI. Losses at the gene ends were 2 bases for V and 3 bases for J; bases not matched to a gene: 8. This chain's CDR3 is CASSESPSGGIYEQYF. The CDR3 DNA sequence: TGTGCCAGCAGTGAATCCCCCAGCGGGGGGATCTACGAGCAGTACTTC. Drawing the rest from reference TRBV2 and TRBJ2-7, the complete variable domain is EPEVTQTPSHQVTQMGQEVILRCVPISNHLYFYWYRQILGQKVEFLVSFYNNEISEKSEIFDDQFSVERPDGSNFTLKIRSTKLEDSAMYFCASSESPSGGIYEQYFGPGTRLTVT.

V and J are TRBV14 and TRBJ2-5; the D is unclear. Germline V gene lookup returns CDR1 SGHDN and CDR2 FVKESK. The CDR3 sequence is 15 residues long. V was clipped by 1 base and J by 3 bases, with 12 bases between them. CDR3 protein: CASSQVGDIEETQYF. The CDR3 DNA reads as TGTGCCAGCAGCCAAGTAGGAGACATTGAAGAGACCCAGTACTTC.

The chain couples TRBV19 to TRBJ2-1; no definite D call. Germline lookup yields CDR1 LNHDA and CDR2 SQIVND (reference sequence). Trimming shortened V by 0 bases and J by 4 bases, and 16 bases separated the two germline ends. This CDR3 is 17 amino acids long. CDR3: CASSIDRFTQRYNEQFF. The DNA for the CDR3 is TGTGCCAGTAGTATAGATCGCTTCACACAACGGTACAATGAGCAGTTCTTC.

This clone has only a few counts. The chain joins TRBV5-4 to TRBJ1-6, with a possible D match to TRBD1 (6 bases). Germline loops: CDR1 SGHNT, CDR2 YYREEE (reference sequence). This CDR3 is 17 amino acids long. Trimming removed 3 bases from V and 0 bases from J, with 13 bases in between. CDR3 sequence reads: CASSSPSRGSYNSPLHF. The CDR3 DNA reads as TGTGCCAGCAGCTCACCCAGCAGGGGCTCCTATAATTCACCCCTCCACTTT.

The chain joins TRBV28 to TRBJ1-3; TRBD1 matches at 7 bases. The CDR3 totals 17 residues. V shed 4 bases, J shed 3 bases, and the junction held 12 bases outside the gene matches. CDR1 and CDR2 from the germline V gene are MDHEN and SYDVKM. The CDR3 bases are TGTGCCAGCAGTTCGGGACAGATCCGTCTCGATGGAAACACCATATATTTT. Translated: CASSSGQIRLDGNTIYF.

The V call is TRBV14, the J call TRBJ2-7, with 12 bases matching TRBD2. Germline CDR1 reads SGHDN; CDR2 reads FVKESK. After removal of 4 bases from V and 0 bases from J, the junction contained 4 bases not matched to a gene. There are 16 residues in the CDR3. The DNA for the CDR3 is TGTGCCAGCAGCCTCGGACTAGCGGGAAGCTCCTACGAGCAGTACTTC. It is translated as CASSLGLAGSSYEQYF.

This chain uses TRBV7-2 with TRBJ2-3, with D perhaps TRBD2 (7 bases). The CDR3 loop spans 16 amino acids. V lost 2 bases, J lost 7 bases, and 19 bases lay in between. The germline V gene has CDR1 SGHTA and CDR2 FQGNSA. CDR3 DNA sequence: TGTGCCAGCAGCTTATACGGGGGGCTAGGGGTGAATACGCAGTATTTT. Residues: CASSLYGGLGVNTQYF. Filled out from reference TRBV7-2 and TRBJ2-3, the complete variable domain reads GAGVSQSPSNKVTEKGKDVELRCDPISGHTALYWYRQSLGQGLEFLIYFQGNSAPDKSGLPSDRFSAERTGGSVSTLTIQRTQQEDSAVYLCASSLYGGLGVNTQYFGPGTRLTVL.

This clone was counted between two and nine times. This chain uses TRBV4-3 with TRBJ1-3, with D hard to call. The CDR3 is 14 amino acids. V lost 4 bases and J 0 bases, leaving 7 bases between the germline ends. The germline gives CDR1 LGHNA, CDR2 YSLEER. This CDR3 reads CASSPGASGNTIYF. The CDR3 DNA reads TGCGCCAGCAGCCCGGGCGCCTCTGGAAACACCATATATTTT.